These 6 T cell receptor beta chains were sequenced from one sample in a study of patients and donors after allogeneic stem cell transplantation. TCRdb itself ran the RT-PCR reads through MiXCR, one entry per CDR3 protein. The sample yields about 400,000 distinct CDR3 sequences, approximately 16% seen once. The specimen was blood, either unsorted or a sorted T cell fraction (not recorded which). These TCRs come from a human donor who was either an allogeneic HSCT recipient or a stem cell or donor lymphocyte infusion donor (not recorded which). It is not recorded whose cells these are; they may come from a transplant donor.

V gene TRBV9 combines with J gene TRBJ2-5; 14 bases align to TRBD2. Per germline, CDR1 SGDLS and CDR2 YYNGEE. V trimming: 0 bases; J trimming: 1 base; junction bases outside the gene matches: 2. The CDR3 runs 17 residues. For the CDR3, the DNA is TGTGCCAGCAGCGTAGGGACTAGCGGGGGGTCCCAAGAGACCCAGTACTTC. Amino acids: CASSVGTSGGSQETQYF.

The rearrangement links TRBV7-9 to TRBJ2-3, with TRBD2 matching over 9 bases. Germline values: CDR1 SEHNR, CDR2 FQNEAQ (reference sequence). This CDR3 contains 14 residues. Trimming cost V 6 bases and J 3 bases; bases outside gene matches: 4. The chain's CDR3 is CASSNSGSTDTQYF. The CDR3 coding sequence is TGTGCCAGCAGTAATAGCGGGAGTACAGATACGCAGTATTTT.

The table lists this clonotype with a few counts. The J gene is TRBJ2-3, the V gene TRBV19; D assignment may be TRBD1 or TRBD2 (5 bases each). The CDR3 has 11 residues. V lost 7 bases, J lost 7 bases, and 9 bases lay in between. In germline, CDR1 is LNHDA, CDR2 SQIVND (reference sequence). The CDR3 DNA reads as TGTGCCAGTACCGGGACCTATACGCAGTATTTT. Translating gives CASTGTYTQYF. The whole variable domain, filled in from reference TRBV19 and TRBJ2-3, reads DGGITQSPKYLFRKEGQNVTLSCEQNLNHDAMYWYRQDPGQGLRLIYYSQIVNDFQKGDIAEGYSVSREKKESFPLTVTSAQKNPTAFYLCASTGTYTQYFGPGTRLTVL.

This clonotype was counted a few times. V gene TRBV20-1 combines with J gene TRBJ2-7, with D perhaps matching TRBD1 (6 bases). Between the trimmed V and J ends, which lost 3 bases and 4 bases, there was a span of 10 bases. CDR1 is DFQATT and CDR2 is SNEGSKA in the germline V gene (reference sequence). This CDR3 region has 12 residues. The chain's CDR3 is CSARVGQYEQYF. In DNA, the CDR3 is TGCAGTGCTAGGGTTGGACAGTACGAGCAGTACTTC.

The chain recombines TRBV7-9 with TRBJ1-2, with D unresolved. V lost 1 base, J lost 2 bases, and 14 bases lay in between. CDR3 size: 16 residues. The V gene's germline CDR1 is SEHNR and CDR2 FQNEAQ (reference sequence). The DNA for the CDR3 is TGTGCCAGCAGCTTAGTTGGGTCGGGAGGAAACTATGGCTACACCTTC. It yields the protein CASSLVGSGGNYGYTF.

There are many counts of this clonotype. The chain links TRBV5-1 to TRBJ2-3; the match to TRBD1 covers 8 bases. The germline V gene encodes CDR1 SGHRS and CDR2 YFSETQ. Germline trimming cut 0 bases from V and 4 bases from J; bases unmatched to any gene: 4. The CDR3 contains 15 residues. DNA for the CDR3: TGCGCCAGCAGCTTGGAAGGACAGGGACCAGATACGCAGTATTTT. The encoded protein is CASSLEGQGPDTQYF.